Shown below are 25 T cell receptor beta chains from a single sample sequenced in a study of technical replicates of blood from several donors. The protocol was immunoSEQ multiplex PCR, while the TCRdb copy is restricted to in-frame clones and leaves out a portion. The sample lists approximately 81,000 clones; about 96% were seen once. The sequenced sample was T cells isolated from PBMCs. Receptors were obtained from a human donor in good health.

J is TRBJ2-7 and V is TRBV4-1; D is ambiguous. The CDR3 runs to 16 residues. Trimming shortened V by 0 bases and J by 0 bases, and 12 bases separated the two germline ends. Germline loops: CDR1 MGHRA, CDR2 YSYEKL. CDR3 region: CASSQDTEYGSYEQYF. In DNA form, the CDR3 reads TGCGCCAGCAGCCAAGACACGGAGTACGGCTCCTACGAGCAGTACTTC.

V gene TRBV4-1 combines with J gene TRBJ2-5, with 7 bases fitting TRBD2. The V gene's germline CDR1 is MGHRA and CDR2 YSYEKL. The CDR3 has 17 amino acids. The trim removed 4 bases at V and 2 bases at J, leaving 13 bases unmatched. CDR3 protein: CASSPVGGAGLQETQYF. The CDR3 DNA is TGCGCCAGCAGCCCGGTGGGCGGCGCGGGACTACAAGAGACCCAGTACTTC.

This chain uses TRBV7-9 with TRBJ2-2, with 8 bases aligning to TRBD1. With 8 bases clipped from V and 8 bases from J, the junction kept 16 bases outside the gene matches. Germline loops: CDR1 SEHNR, CDR2 FQNEAQ (reference sequence). The CDR3 is 16 amino acids. The CDR3: CASRLMRQGAGGELFF. The CDR3 bases are TGTGCCAGCCGACTGATGCGGCAGGGGGCCGGGGGGGAGCTGTTTTTT.

The rearrangement uses TRBV5-4 and TRBJ1-1; possible D gene TRBD1, 5 bases. The V end lost 3 bases, the J end lost 7 bases, and 13 bases lay between the germline ends. CDR3 size: 13 residues. Germline V CDR1 and CDR2: SGHNT, YYREEE (reference sequence). The CDR3 sequence: CASSSPQGGEAFF. The CDR3 DNA reads TGTGCCAGCAGCTCCCCCCAGGGAGGTGAAGCTTTCTTT. The full variable domain, completed using reference TRBV5-4 and TRBJ1-1, is ETGVTQSPTHLIKTRGQQVTLRCSSQSGHNTVSWYQQALGQGPQFIFQYYREEENGRGNFPPRFSGLQFPNYSSELNVNALELDDSALYLCASSSPQGGEAFFGQGTRLTVV.

V gene TRBV29-1 combines with J gene TRBJ2-7, with D maybe TRBD2 (6 bases). CDR1 is SQVTM, CDR2 ANQGSEA, per germline. This CDR3 comprises 14 residues. The ends were cut back, 6 bases at V and 2 bases at J, with 17 bases in the middle. CDR3: CSVAGPQSPYEQYF. As DNA, the CDR3 is TGCAGCGTGGCGGGACCTCAAAGCCCCTACGAGCAGTACTTC.

The chain couples TRBV7-9 to TRBJ1-1; 8 positions match TRBD1. Trimming at V came to 5 bases and at J to 5 bases, leaving 7 bases not matched to a gene. CDR3 length: 14 amino acids. Germline V CDR1 and CDR2: SEHNR, FQNEAQ (reference sequence). DNA for the CDR3: TGTGCCAGCAGCACCTGGACAGGGAAGACTGAAGCTTTCTTT. This gives the protein CASSTWTGKTEAFF.

The chain has TRBV6-1 and TRBJ2-1, with 11 bases fitting TRBD2. J was trimmed by 7 bases and V by 2 bases; bases with no gene match: 16. Germline V gene data show CDR1 as MNHNS and CDR2 as SASEGT. This CDR3 spans 19 amino acids. Here the CDR3 reads CASSELAGGGGEVENEQFF. The CDR3 nucleotides read TGTGCCAGCAGTGAATTAGCGGGAGGGGGAGGGGAGGTTGAGAATGAGCAGTTCTTC.

The chain carries TRBV4-1 and TRBJ2-3, with D perhaps TRBD2 (5 bases). Germline loops: CDR1 MGHRA, CDR2 YSYEKL. The CDR3 is 16 residues long. V lost 0 bases and J 1 base, leaving 11 bases between the germline ends. CDR3 coding DNA: TGCGCCAGCAGCCAAGATCGTGTTAGCGGCACAGATACGCAGTATTTT. Translation gives CASSQDRVSGTDTQYF.

The gene calls are TRBV14 and TRBJ2-7, with 9 positions matching TRBD1. Germline V gene data show CDR1 as SGHDN and CDR2 as FVKESK. CDR3 length: 14 amino acids. The junction had 3 bases not matched to a gene; V was cut back by 4 bases and J by 2 bases. The DNA for the CDR3 is TGTGCCAGCAGCCTGGGACAGGGTCCCTACGAGCAGTACTTC. This gives the protein CASSLGQGPYEQYF.

This rearrangement joins TRBV5-1 to TRBJ2-1; TRBD2 might be the D (6 bases). CDR1 and CDR2 (germline): SGHRS, YFSETQ. CDR3 length: 16 residues. The ends were cut back, 0 bases at V and 10 bases at J, with 20 bases in the middle. Written as DNA, the CDR3 is TGCGCCAGCAGCTTGGCTAGCGCAAATTCCTTCAACGAGCAGTTCTTC. Its translation is CASSLASANSFNEQFF.

On this clone itself: This specimen includes other DNA sequences encoding the same CDR3. The chain is built from TRBV4-1 and TRBJ2-7, with a weak D call TRBD1 (6 bases). Germline V gives CDR1 MGHRA, CDR2 YSYEKL. This CDR3 comprises 14 residues. Trimming stripped 1 base from V and 0 bases from J, with 7 bases between. CDR3 in DNA: TGCGCCAGCAGCCAAGGCAGGGGCTCCTACGAGCAGTACTTC. Its protein is CASSQGRGSYEQYF.

This clone was picked up one time. The chain couples TRBV15 to TRBJ2-3, with D maybe TRBD1 (5 bases). V was pared by 0 bases and J by 8 bases, with 9 bases between. Germline V lookup: CDR1 LNHNV, CDR2 YYDKDF (reference sequence). The CDR3 runs to 13 residues. The CDR3 sequence: CATSRDTGLTQYF. In DNA form, the CDR3 reads TGTGCCACCAGCAGAGATACAGGCCTTACGCAGTATTTT.

The CDR3, as DNA: TGTGCCAGCAGTGAATCCGTGGGGGAGGGATACGAGCAGTACTTC. Translated, it gives CASSESVGEGYEQYF. This chain connects TRBV6-1 to TRBJ2-7; 7 nucleotides align to TRBD2. Losses at the gene ends were 2 bases for V and 4 bases for J; bases not matched to a gene: 8. The CDR3 totals 15 residues. Germline CDR1 reads MNHNS; CDR2 reads SASEGT.

This clone was seen just once. This chain links TRBV10-1 with TRBJ2-1, with 9 bases matching TRBD2. This CDR3 is built from 19 residues. With 2 bases clipped from V and 4 bases from J, the junction kept 15 bases outside the gene matches. CDR1 and CDR2 (germline): WNHNN, SYGVQD (reference sequence). The chain's CDR3 is CASSEAHGPIAGEYNEQFF. As DNA, the CDR3 is TGCGCCAGCAGTGAGGCCCACGGGCCTATAGCGGGAGAGTACAATGAGCAGTTCTTC.

The genes are TRBV15 and TRBJ1-2, with D maybe TRBD1 (5 bases). Per germline, CDR1 LNHNV and CDR2 YYDKDF (reference sequence). The CDR3 covers 14 residues. Trimming cost V 4 bases and J 4 bases, with 13 bases left between them. CDR3 sequence reads: CATSIPDSSYGYTF. For the CDR3, the DNA is TGTGCCACCAGCATCCCCGACAGCTCCTATGGCTACACCTTC.

V gene TRBV2 combines with J gene TRBJ1-4; D is ambiguous. Germline V gives CDR1 SNHLY, CDR2 FYNNEI. Between the trimmed V and J ends, which lost 4 bases and 6 bases, there was a span of 9 bases. CDR3 size: 13 residues. The CDR3 sequence is CASSAPGYEKLFF. The CDR3 DNA reads TGTGCCAGCAGTGCTCCGGGATATGAAAAACTGTTTTTT.

The chain combines TRBV7-9 with TRBJ2-1; D is perhaps TRBD2 (7 bases). The V end lost 1 base, the J end lost 7 bases, and 20 bases lay between the germline ends. CDR1 SEHNR and CDR2 FQNEAQ come from the germline V gene (reference sequence). The CDR3 consists of 17 residues. The CDR3 DNA reads as TGTGCCAGCAGCTTAGACGCCCTGGGGGGGCCGGGGAATGAGCAGTTCTTC. As protein: CASSLDALGGPGNEQFF. Full variable domain (rest looked up from reference TRBV7-9 and TRBJ2-1): DTGVSQNPRHKITKRGQNVTFRCDPISEHNRLYWYRQTLGQGPEFLTYFQNEAQLEKSRLLSDRFSAERPKGSFSTLEIQRTEQGDSAMYLCASSLDALGGPGNEQFFGPGTRLTVL.

The rearrangement links TRBV27 to TRBJ2-6; 9 nucleotides align to TRBD1. V lost 6 bases to trimming and J lost 0 bases; unmatched junction nucleotides: 6. CDR1 MNHEY and CDR2 SMNVEV come from the germline V gene (reference sequence). This CDR3 is 17 amino acids long. CDR3 DNA: TGTGCCAGCAGACGACAGGGGGATACCTCTGGGGCCAACGTCCTGACTTTC. This gives the protein CASRRQGDTSGANVLTF.

The chain is built from TRBV6-6 and TRBJ2-3, with TRBD2 identical over 12 bases. The CDR3 is 15 residues long. V lost 6 bases, J lost 3 bases, and 4 bases stayed unmatched. Per the germline V gene, CDR1 is MNHNY and CDR2 is SVGAGI (reference sequence). CDR3 region: CASSAGLAGTDTQYF. The CDR3 DNA reads TGTGCCAGCAGCGCCGGACTAGCGGGGACAGATACGCAGTATTTT.

The chain joins TRBV28 to TRBJ1-4; no clear D gene. Germline V CDR1 and CDR2: MDHEN, SYDVKM. V was pared by 7 bases and J by 3 bases, with 18 bases between. This CDR3 is built from 16 residues. The CDR3 loop is CASTPVLGAPNEKLFF. The CDR3 region has the DNA TGTGCCAGCACCCCAGTGTTGGGAGCGCCTAATGAAAAACTGTTTTTT.

The chain couples TRBV6-5 to TRBJ2-2; 8 nucleotides align to TRBD1. There are 16 residues in the CDR3. Germline loops: CDR1 MNHEY, CDR2 SVGAGI. The V segment lost 4 bases and the J segment 3 bases; nucleotides outside the gene matches: 7. The CDR3 region has the DNA TGTGCCAGCAGTTCCACGGACAGGGAGTACACCGGGGAGCTGTTTTTT. As protein: CASSSTDREYTGELFF.

V is TRBV9 and J is TRBJ2-1; D is undetermined. The CDR3 is made up of 13 amino acids. Deletions cut 0 bases from V and 10 bases from J, with 11 bases between. Per germline, CDR1 SGDLS and CDR2 YYNGEE. The CDR3: CASSVGGSKEQFF. CDR3 DNA sequence: TGTGCCAGCAGCGTAGGAGGTTCAAAGGAGCAGTTCTTC.

The rearrangement joins TRBV19 to TRBJ2-5; 9 positions agree with TRBD2. Germline V gene data show CDR1 as LNHDA and CDR2 as SQIVND (reference sequence). V lost 2 bases, J lost 0 bases, and 4 bases stayed unmatched. The CDR3 is made up of 16 amino acids. CDR3 region: CASSIITSGYQETQYF. The CDR3 coding sequence is TGTGCCAGTAGTATAATCACTAGCGGGTACCAAGAGACCCAGTACTTC. The variable domain in full, completed from reference TRBV19 and TRBJ2-5, reads DGGITQSPKYLFRKEGQNVTLSCEQNLNHDAMYWYRQDPGQGLRLIYYSQIVNDFQKGDIAEGYSVSREKKESFPLTVTSAQKNPTAFYLCASSIITSGYQETQYFGPGTRLLVL.

The chain employs TRBV4-1 and TRBJ2-2; D is undetermined. Trimming cost V 5 bases and J 4 bases, with 11 bases left between them. CDR3 length: 14 residues. CDR1 and CDR2 (germline): MGHRA, YSYEKL. The CDR3 protein is CASSASSLTGELFF. Here the CDR3 DNA reads TGCGCCAGCAGCGCCTCATCACTCACCGGGGAGCTGTTTTTT.

This sequence joins TRBV5-4 and TRBJ2-7; 9 nucleotides align to TRBD2. Germline CDR1 is SGHNT and CDR2 is YYREEE (reference sequence). V trimming: 6 bases; J trimming: 5 bases; junction bases outside the gene matches: 9. This CDR3 is 14 amino acids long. The CDR3, as DNA: TGTGCCAGCAAGAGGCGGGAGGGCCGGGACGAGCAGTACTTC. Translated: CASKRREGRDEQYF.